This T cell receptor beta chain emerged from a study of blood T cells in healthy people across ages. Study-wide results and caveats: CMV status of donors was not determined, possibly confounding expanded clonotype changes. Donors of long life had a larger count of naive CD4+ cells and greater diversity than aged donors.

Only a few counts were recorded for this clonotype. Its specificity is not known. A second PCR of about 7 to 11 cycles used a sample-barcoded 5' primer and a J-beta primer mix. TCRdb redid the calling of the 5' RACE reads with MiXCR, one entry per CDR3 protein. The sample lists some 920,000 distinct CDR3 sequences, just over 50% occurring once. All donors came from Russia, were Caucasian and healthy, and spanned ages about 6 to 100. About 10 milliliters of peripheral blood were drawn from each donor into EDTA-treated tubes. Losses at the gene ends were 5 bases for V and 5 bases for J; bases not matched to a gene: 5. The CDR3 runs 14 residues. In germline, CDR1 is MNHEY, CDR2 SVGEGT.

The source of this sequence is a woman in her sixties in good health. Sample: blood. The chain is built from TRBV6-2 or TRBV6-3 and TRBJ2-2; 7 bases agree with TRBD1. The CDR3, as DNA: TGTGCCAGCAGTCGACAGGGAAATACCGGGGAGCTGTTTTTT. It specifies CASSRQGNTGELFF.